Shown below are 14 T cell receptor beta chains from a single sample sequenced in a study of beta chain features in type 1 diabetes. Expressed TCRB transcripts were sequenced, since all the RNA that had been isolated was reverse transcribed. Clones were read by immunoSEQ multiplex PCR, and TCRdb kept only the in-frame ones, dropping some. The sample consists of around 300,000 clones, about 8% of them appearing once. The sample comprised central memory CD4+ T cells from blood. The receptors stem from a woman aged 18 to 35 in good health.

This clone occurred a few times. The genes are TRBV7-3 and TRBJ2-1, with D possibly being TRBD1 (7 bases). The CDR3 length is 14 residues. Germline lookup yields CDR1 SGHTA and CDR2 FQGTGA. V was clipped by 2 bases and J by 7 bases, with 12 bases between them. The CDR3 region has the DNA TGTGCCAGCAGCTTATCTGCGGGACAGAATGAGCAGTTCTTC. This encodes CASSLSAGQNEQFF. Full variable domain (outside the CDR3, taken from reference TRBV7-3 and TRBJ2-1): GAGVSQTPSNKVTEKGKYVELRCDPISGHTALYWYRQSLGQGPEFLIYFQGTGAADDSGLPNDRFFAVRPEGSVSTLKIQRTERGDSAVYLCASSLSAGQNEQFFGPGTRLTVL.

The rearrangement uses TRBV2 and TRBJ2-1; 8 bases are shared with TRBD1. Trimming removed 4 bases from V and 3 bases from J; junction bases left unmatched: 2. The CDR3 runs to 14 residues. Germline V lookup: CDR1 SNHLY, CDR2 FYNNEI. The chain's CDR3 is CASSVGTGYNEQFF. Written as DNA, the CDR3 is TGTGCCAGCAGTGTCGGGACAGGCTACAATGAGCAGTTCTTC.

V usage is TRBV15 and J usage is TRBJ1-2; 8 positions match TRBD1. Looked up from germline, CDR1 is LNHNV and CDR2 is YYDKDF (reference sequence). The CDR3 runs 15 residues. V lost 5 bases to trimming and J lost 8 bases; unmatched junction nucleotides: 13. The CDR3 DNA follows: TGTGCCACCAGCGACCCCGCGCAGGGGGCTTGGGGCTACACCTTC. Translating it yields CATSDPAQGAWGYTF.

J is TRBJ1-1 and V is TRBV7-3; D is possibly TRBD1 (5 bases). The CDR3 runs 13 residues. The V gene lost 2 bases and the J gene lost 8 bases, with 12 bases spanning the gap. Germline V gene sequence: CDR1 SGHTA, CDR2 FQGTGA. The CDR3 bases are TGTGCCAGCAGCTTATGGCCTTACAGGGAAGCTTTCTTT. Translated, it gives CASSLWPYREAFF.

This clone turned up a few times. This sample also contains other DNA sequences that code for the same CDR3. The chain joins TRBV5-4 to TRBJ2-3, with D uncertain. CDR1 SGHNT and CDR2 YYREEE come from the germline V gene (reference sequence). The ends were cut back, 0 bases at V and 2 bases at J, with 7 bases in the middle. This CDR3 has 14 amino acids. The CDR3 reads CASSLDRYTDTQYF. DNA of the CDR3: TGTGCCAGCAGCTTGGATAGATACACAGATACGCAGTATTTT.

CDR3 protein: CASSISPGSYEQYV. The CDR3 DNA follows: TGTGCCAGCTCAATCTCTCCGGGATCCTACGAGCAGTACGTC. The chain couples TRBV18 to TRBJ2-7; TRBD2 is a possible D gene (5 bases). The germline V gene encodes CDR1 KGHSH and CDR2 LQKENI. This CDR3 is 14 amino acids long. V lost 5 bases and J lost 1, with 12 bases in between.

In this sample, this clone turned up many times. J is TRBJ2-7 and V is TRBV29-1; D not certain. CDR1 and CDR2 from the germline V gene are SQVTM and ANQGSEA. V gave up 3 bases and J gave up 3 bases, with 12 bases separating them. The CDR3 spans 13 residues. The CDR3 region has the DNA TGCAGCGTTGATGGTAGCCAATGCTACGAGCAGTACGTC. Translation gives CSVDGSQCYEQYV.

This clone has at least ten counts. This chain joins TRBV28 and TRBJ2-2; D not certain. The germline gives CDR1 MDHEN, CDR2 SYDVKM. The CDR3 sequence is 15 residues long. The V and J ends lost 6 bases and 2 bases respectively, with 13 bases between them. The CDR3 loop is CASSPGGTNTGELFF. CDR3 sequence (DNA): TGTGCCAGCAGCCCCGGTGGAACCAACACCGGGGAGCTGTTTTTT.

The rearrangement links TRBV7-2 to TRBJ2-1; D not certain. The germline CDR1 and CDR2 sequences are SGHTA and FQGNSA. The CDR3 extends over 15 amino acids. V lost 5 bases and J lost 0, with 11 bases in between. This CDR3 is CASSVSFSSYNEQFF. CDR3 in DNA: TGTGCCAGCAGCGTTAGCTTTAGCTCCTACAATGAGCAGTTCTTC.

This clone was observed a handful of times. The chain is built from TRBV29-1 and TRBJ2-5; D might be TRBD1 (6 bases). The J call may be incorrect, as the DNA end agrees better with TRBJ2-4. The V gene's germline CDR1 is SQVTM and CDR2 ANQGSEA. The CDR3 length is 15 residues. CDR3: CSALQGKVAKNIQYF. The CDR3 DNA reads TGCAGCGCCCTTCAGGGGAAAGTAGCCAAAAACATTCAGTACTTC.

Written as DNA, the CDR3 is TGTGCCAGCTCAGATACCCAGACGAACACTGAAGCTTTCTTT. Amino acids: CASSDTQTNTEAFF. V and J are TRBV18 and TRBJ1-1; D remains unclear. This CDR3 spans 14 amino acids. Trimming left V 5 bases short and J 1 base short, with 11 bases between. The germline gives CDR1 KGHSH, CDR2 LQKENI.

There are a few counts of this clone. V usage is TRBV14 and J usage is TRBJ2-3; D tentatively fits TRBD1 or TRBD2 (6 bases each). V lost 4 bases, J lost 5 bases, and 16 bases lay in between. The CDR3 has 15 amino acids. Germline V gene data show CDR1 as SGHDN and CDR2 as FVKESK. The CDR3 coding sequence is TGTGCCAGCAGCCCGGGGGCCCAGGTCGGAGATACGCAGTATTTT. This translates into CASSPGAQVGDTQYF.

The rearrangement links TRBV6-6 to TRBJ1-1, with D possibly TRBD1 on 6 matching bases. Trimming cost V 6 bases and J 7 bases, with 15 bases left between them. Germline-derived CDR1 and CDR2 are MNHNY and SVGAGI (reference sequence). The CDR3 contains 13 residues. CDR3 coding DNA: TGTGCCAGCAGAGATACCGGGACATATGAAGCTTTCTTT. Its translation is CASRDTGTYEAFF.

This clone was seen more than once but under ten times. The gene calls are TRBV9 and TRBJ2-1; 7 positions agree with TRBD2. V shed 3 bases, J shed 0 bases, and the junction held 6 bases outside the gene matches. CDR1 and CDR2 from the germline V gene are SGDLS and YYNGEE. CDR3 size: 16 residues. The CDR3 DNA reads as TGTGCCAGCAGCGCCGGGGACTATTACTCCTACAATGAGCAGTTCTTC. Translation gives CASSAGDYYSYNEQFF.